This T cell receptor (beta chain) originates from a study of blood T cell repertoires in COVID-19. TCRdb keeps only in-frame clones here, not all; method: immunoSEQ multiplex PCR. The repertoire holds under 250,000 clones, with 80% to 90% as singletons. CDR1 MGHDK and CDR2 SYGVNS come from the germline V gene. V was clipped by 2 bases and J by 6 bases, with 13 bases between them. This CDR3 is 14 amino acids long. Ages ranged from about 18 to 89 years, with residence in around 24 US areas. The TCR sequence derives from a woman aged 40 to 49 who had been exposed to COVID-19. Sequencing was done on a sample of PBMCs or T cells enriched from blood (not recorded which). The genes are TRBV25-1 and TRBJ1-2; D may be TRBD1 (5 bases). The CDR3 DNA reads as TGTGCCAGCAGTGAACTTGGCGGCAGGGATGGCTACACCTTC. This translates into CASSELGGRDGYTF.